The 27 T cell receptor beta chains given below trace back to one sample, sequenced in a study of shared clonotypes between healthy human individuals. Only in-frame clones appear in the TCRdb table, and some are missing; sequencing was by immunoSEQ multiplex PCR. The table records 2 million to 2.5 million clones, over 90% of them present only once. Sequenced input: naive CD4+ T cells from PBMCs. Subset given: CD45RA+ positively selected. The receptors shown here come from a man younger than 35 in good health. Some clones in this sample may be carry-over from other donors' samples.

The chain carries TRBV4-1 and TRBJ1-6; D is perhaps TRBD1 (5 bases). The CDR3 extends over 15 amino acids. The V and J ends lost 3 bases and 7 bases respectively, with 13 bases between them. Germline CDR1 is MGHRA and CDR2 is YSYEKL. The CDR3 sequence is CASSQSGTANSPLHF. For the CDR3, the DNA is TGCGCCAGCAGCCAGAGTGGGACCGCGAATTCACCCCTCCACTTT.

As to this clone: Other DNA sequences in the same sample also yield this CDR3. This chain uses TRBV6-5 with TRBJ2-5; 7 positions agree with TRBD1. V dropped 6 bases and J dropped 5; count of bases not matched to a gene: 6. Germline V gene data show CDR1 as MNHEY and CDR2 as SVGAGI. The CDR3 totals 13 residues. CDR3 bases: TGTGCCAGCAGACGACAGGGAATCGAGACCCAGTACTTC. Protein: CASRRQGIETQYF.

V usage is TRBV9 and J usage is TRBJ2-3; 9 bases match TRBD1. Germline-derived CDR1 and CDR2 are SGDLS and YYNGEE. J gave up 7 bases and V 4 bases, and 4 bases lay outside the gene matches. This CDR3 is 13 amino acids long. The DNA of the CDR3 is TGTGCCAGCAGCCTACAGGGGGCAAATACGCAGTATTTT. As protein: CASSLQGANTQYF.

This rearrangement joins TRBV25-1 to TRBJ1-5; the D is unclear. Germline CDR1 is MGHDK and CDR2 is SYGVNS. V lost 3 bases, J lost 4 bases, and 13 bases lay in between. The CDR3 runs to 15 residues. The CDR3 is CASSDLERENQPQHF. CDR3 in DNA: TGTGCCAGCAGTGATCTGGAAAGAGAAAATCAGCCCCAGCATTTT.

The chain couples TRBV2 to TRBJ1-5; D remains ambiguous. CDR1 is SNHLY, CDR2 FYNNEI, per germline. CDR3 length equals 13 residues. V dropped 6 bases and J dropped 6 bases, with 12 bases sitting between them. CDR3 region: CASRPGSAQPQHF. Here the CDR3 DNA reads TGTGCCAGCAGACCTGGGTCGGCTCAGCCCCAGCATTTT.

The CDR3 region has the DNA TGTGCCAGCAGTGCCCTGGGGAGGAATTATGGCTACACCTTC. Translated: CASSALGRNYGYTF. The chain carries TRBV2 and TRBJ1-2; D is unclear. V gave up 4 bases and J gave up 5 bases, with 14 bases separating them. The CDR3 contains 14 residues. CDR1 and CDR2 from the germline V gene are SNHLY and FYNNEI.

This clone came up once. The V gene is TRBV28, the J gene TRBJ1-5; a possible D gene is TRBD1 (5 bases). In germline, CDR1 is MDHEN, CDR2 SYDVKM. This CDR3 region has 15 residues. Trimming removed 2 bases from V and 4 bases from J, with 12 bases in between. CDR3 sequence (DNA): TGTGCCAGCAGTTTAATTCCAGGGTTGAATCAGCCCCAGCATTTT. Its translation: CASSLIPGLNQPQHF.

The chain couples TRBV6-5 to TRBJ2-7; 9 bases fit TRBD2. Germline values: CDR1 MNHEY, CDR2 SVGAGI. There are 16 residues in the CDR3. V trimming: 0 bases; J trimming: 0 bases; junction bases outside the gene matches: 3. The CDR3 DNA sequence: TGTGCCAGCAGTTACTCGAGCGGGAGGCCCTCCTACGAGCAGTACTTC. Amino acid sequence: CASSYSSGRPSYEQYF.

V gene TRBV11-2 combines with J gene TRBJ2-3; TRBD2 matches at 8 bases. Germline V gene sequence: CDR1 SGHAT, CDR2 FQNNGV. V lost 0 bases and J lost 0; bases outside the gene matches: 14. CDR3 size: 20 residues. CDR3 loop: CASSLEFPSGGLFSTDTQYF. The CDR3 bases are TGTGCCAGCAGCTTAGAATTCCCCAGCGGGGGCCTCTTTAGCACAGATACGCAGTATTTT.

The V and J genes are TRBV2 and TRBJ1-1; 7 positions agree with TRBD1. This CDR3 has 12 residues. Germline assignment: CDR1 SNHLY and CDR2 FYNNEI. The trim removed 6 bases at V and 8 bases at J, leaving 6 bases unmatched. For the CDR3, the DNA is TGTGCCAGCAGACCCGACAGGGAGGAAGCTTTCTTT. Translating it yields CASRPDREEAFF.

The CDR3: CAISEPTGANVLTF. The CDR3 DNA reads as TGTGCCATCAGTGAGCCAACGGGGGCCAACGTCCTGACTTTC. The chain links TRBV10-3 to TRBJ2-6, with unresolved D. Trimming shortened V by 2 bases and J by 4 bases, and 6 bases separated the two germline ends. The CDR3 extends over 14 amino acids. CDR1 is ENHRY and CDR2 is SYGVKD in the germline V gene.

V is TRBV27 and J is TRBJ1-2, with a possible D match to TRBD1 (6 bases). Germline V CDR1 and CDR2: MNHEY, SMNVEV (reference sequence). There are 14 residues in the CDR3. The germline V and J ends were trimmed by 6 bases and 4 bases, with 15 bases remaining between them. CDR3 DNA: TGTGCCAGCAGGCCGGGACACCTTTTCTATGGCTACACCTTC. It translates to CASRPGHLFYGYTF.

This chain connects TRBV5-1 to TRBJ2-5; 10 nucleotides match TRBD2. Germline-derived CDR1 and CDR2 are SGHRS and YFSETQ. The CDR3 totals 17 residues. V lost 4 bases to trimming and J lost 5 bases; unmatched junction nucleotides: 14. CDR3 protein: CASSGLGTSAKTETQYF. CDR3 in DNA: TGCGCCAGCAGCGGACTTGGGACTAGCGCAAAGACGGAGACCCAGTACTTC.

The chain couples TRBV7-3 to TRBJ2-2, with a possible D match to TRBD1 (6 bases). Germline CDR1 reads SGHTA; CDR2 reads FQGTGA. This CDR3 comprises 15 residues. Trimming took off 4 bases at V and 1 base at J, with 10 bases between the two ends. The CDR3 DNA is TGTGCCAGCAGCTCGGACAGACTGAACACCGGGGAGCTGTTTTTT. Its protein is CASSSDRLNTGELFF.

This rearrangement joins TRBV5-1 to TRBJ1-6, with a weak D call TRBD1 (6 bases). The V gene's germline CDR1 is SGHRS and CDR2 YFSETQ. V was trimmed by 0 bases and J by 0 bases, leaving 10 bases between them. CDR3 length: 17 amino acids. The CDR3 region has the DNA TGCGCCAGCAGCTTGGCAACGGACAGCTCCTATAATTCACCCCTCCACTTT. As protein: CASSLATDSSYNSPLHF.

Comments on this clone: The same CDR3 also results from other DNA sequences found in this sample. This chain's CDR3 is CASSLARAYNEQFF. The CDR3 DNA is TGTGCCAGCAGTTTAGCGCGGGCCTACAATGAGCAGTTCTTC. This chain links TRBV28 with TRBJ2-1; weak D call: TRBD2 (5 bases). The CDR3 has 14 amino acids. CDR1 and CDR2 (germline): MDHEN, SYDVKM. V dropped 2 bases and J dropped 2 bases, with 7 bases sitting between them. Full variable domain (rest looked up from reference TRBV28 and TRBJ2-1): DVKVTQSSRYLVKRTGEKVFLECVQDMDHENMFWYRQDPGLGLRLIYFSYDVKMKEKGDIPEGYSVSREKKERFSLILESASTNQTSMYLCASSLARAYNEQFFGPGTRLTVL.

The chain employs TRBV28 and TRBJ1-1; D is possibly TRBD1 (6 bases). The CDR3 is 16 residues long. V gave up 5 bases and J gave up 1 base, with 17 bases separating them. Germline V CDR1 and CDR2: MDHEN, SYDVKM. CDR3 nucleotide sequence: TGTGCCAGCAGTCTACCGTACAGGGCGACGAACACTGAAGCTTTCTTT. Residues: CASSLPYRATNTEAFF.

This clone was detected once. The V call is TRBV10-1, the J call TRBJ2-1, with D perhaps TRBD1 or TRBD2 (6 bases each). From germline, CDR1 is WNHNN and CDR2 SYGVQD (reference sequence). The V gene lost 0 bases and the J gene lost 6 bases, with 15 bases spanning the gap. The length of the CDR3 is 16 residues. The CDR3 bases are TGCGCCAGCAGTGAGTCGGCGGGGACAATCGGCAATGAGCAGTTCTTC. This translates into CASSESAGTIGNEQFF.

This clone is a singleton in its sample. The genes are TRBV11-2 and TRBJ1-1; D is unresolved. CDR1 is SGHAT and CDR2 is FQNNGV in the germline V gene. V was trimmed by 1 base and J by 4 bases, leaving 10 bases between them. The CDR3 length is 14 residues. The CDR3 loop reads CASSLVATSTEAFF. CDR3 bases: TGTGCCAGCAGCTTAGTTGCCACCTCCACTGAAGCTTTCTTT.

This clone has only a few counts. The CDR3 bases are TGTGCCAGCAGCCGTCGTCGTGGCCTGAACACTGAAGCTTTCTTT. This sequence encodes CASSRRRGLNTEAFF. This chain joins TRBV7-2 and TRBJ1-1; D is undetermined. This CDR3 has 15 residues. The germline V gene has CDR1 SGHTA and CDR2 FQGNSA. The V and J ends lost 5 bases and 0 bases respectively, with 13 bases between them. Drawing the rest from reference TRBV7-2 and TRBJ1-1, the complete variable domain is GAGVSQSPSNKVTEKGKDVELRCDPISGHTALYWYRQSLGQGLEFLIYFQGNSAPDKSGLPSDRFSAERTGGSVSTLTIQRTQQEDSAVYLCASSRRRGLNTEAFFGQGTRLTVV.

This chain connects TRBV7-6 to TRBJ2-1; D remains ambiguous. Germline lookup yields CDR1 SGHVS and CDR2 FNYEAQ. V lost 7 bases to trimming and J lost 7 bases, with 8 bases between them. This CDR3 comprises 11 residues. CDR3 in DNA: TGTGCCAGCATCCGCCGGAATGAGCAGTTCTTC. Protein sequence: CASIRRNEQFF.

As DNA, the CDR3 is TGTGCCTGGAGTTGGCAGGGTGGCGGGGAGCTGTTTTTT. Its protein product is CAWSWQGGGELFF. The chain couples TRBV30 to TRBJ2-2; D is possibly TRBD1 (5 bases). CDR1 GTSNPN and CDR2 SVGIG come from the germline V gene (reference sequence). V dropped 2 bases and J dropped 7 bases, with 11 bases sitting between them. The CDR3 is made up of 13 amino acids. The full variable domain, with the rest looked up from reference TRBV30 and TRBJ2-2, is SQTIHQWPATLVQPVGSPLSLECTVEGTSNPNLYWYRQAAGRGLQLLFYSVGIGQISSEVPQNLSASRPQDRQFILSSKKLLLSDSGFYLCAWSWQGGGELFFGEGSRLTVL.

The genes are TRBV13 and TRBJ2-5; 7 nucleotides match TRBD2. CDR1 is PRHDT, CDR2 FYEKMQ, per germline (reference sequence). This CDR3 is 15 amino acids long. J gave up 1 base and V 5 bases, and 7 bases lay outside the gene matches. For the CDR3, the DNA is TGTGCCAGCAGCCAAACCCGGACTAGCCAAGAGACCCAGTACTTC. It encodes CASSQTRTSQETQYF.

This chain connects TRBV7-3 to TRBJ2-1, with 8 bases lining up with TRBD2. With 5 bases clipped from V and 3 bases from J, the junction kept 12 bases outside the gene matches. The CDR3 contains 17 residues. In germline, CDR1 is SGHTA, CDR2 FQGTGA. The CDR3 spells CASSAGTPGLDYNEQFF. The CDR3 nucleotides are TGTGCCAGCAGCGCAGGAACACCGGGACTAGACTACAATGAGCAGTTCTTC.

Notes on this clone: Additional DNA sequences in this sample encode the identical CDR3. V usage is TRBV6-5 and J usage is TRBJ2-5; D not certain. Germline V lookup: CDR1 MNHEY, CDR2 SVGAGI. Trimming took off 0 bases at V and 4 bases at J, with 0 bases between the two ends. This CDR3 has 11 residues. The DNA of the CDR3 is TGTGCCAGCAGTTACTCAGAGACCCAGTACTTC. Protein product: CASSYSETQYF.

To note about this clone: Other DNA sequences in the same sample also yield this CDR3. This chain uses TRBV5-1 with TRBJ2-3; 9 bases are shared with TRBD1. This CDR3 region has 15 residues. The germline gives CDR1 SGHRS, CDR2 YFSETQ. Trimming removed 4 bases from V and 4 bases from J; junction bases left unmatched: 7. The CDR3 is CASSPGTGSADTQYF. The DNA for the CDR3 is TGCGCCAGCAGCCCCGGGACAGGGAGTGCAGATACGCAGTATTTT.

V usage is TRBV28 and J usage is TRBJ2-7; D is possibly TRBD1 (6 bases). There are 14 residues in the CDR3. CDR1 is MDHEN and CDR2 is SYDVKM in the germline V gene. V lost 4 bases and J 3 bases, leaving 13 bases between the germline ends. CDR3 coding DNA: TGTGCCAGCAGTTCGTACAGGGCCTTCTACGAGCAGTACTTC. Translated: CASSSYRAFYEQYF.